The 2 T cell receptor beta chains below come from one sample, sequenced in a study of CD8 T cells in ankylosing spondylitis. TCRdb reanalysed the 5' RACE reads using MiXCR and keeps one entry per CDR3 protein. The sample holds 200,000 or so distinct CDR3 sequences; 13% are singletons and the top ten take around 10%. Sequencing was carried out using blood, either unsorted or a sorted T cell fraction (not recorded which). These receptors all come from a female donor with ankylosing spondylitis or in good health (not recorded which).

This clonotype has more than one count but fewer than ten. The chain combines TRBV6-5 with TRBJ1-6, with 7 bases aligning to TRBD1. In germline, CDR1 is MNHEY, CDR2 SVGAGI. Germline trimming cut 0 bases from V and 0 bases from J; bases unmatched to any gene: 5. The CDR3 totals 18 residues. The CDR3 region is CASSYSTPGGSYNSPLHF. The CDR3 region has the DNA TGTGCCAGCAGTTACTCGACCCCAGGGGGCTCCTATAATTCACCCCTCCACTTT.

In this sample, this clonotype turned up many times. This chain uses TRBV20-1 with TRBJ2-1; D gene uncertain. V was pared by 2 bases and J by 7 bases, with 24 bases between. There are 17 residues in the CDR3. Germline CDR1 DFQATT, CDR2 SNEGSKA (reference sequence). CDR3 region: CSARYPPRPDKLNEQFF. CDR3 DNA sequence: TGCAGTGCTAGATACCCCCCCCGACCCGATAAGCTGAATGAGCAGTTCTTC.